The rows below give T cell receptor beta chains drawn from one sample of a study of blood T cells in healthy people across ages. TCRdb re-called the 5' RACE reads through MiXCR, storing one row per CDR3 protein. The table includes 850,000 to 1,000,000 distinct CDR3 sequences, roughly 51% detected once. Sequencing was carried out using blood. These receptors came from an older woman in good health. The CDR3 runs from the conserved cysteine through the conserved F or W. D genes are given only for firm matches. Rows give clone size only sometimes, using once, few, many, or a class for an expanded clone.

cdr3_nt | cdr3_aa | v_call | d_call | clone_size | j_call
TGTGCCAGCAGCTTAGTTCCGGGGCCCCAAGATGGGCAGTATTTT | CASSLVPGPQDGQYF | TRBV7-2 | NA | NA | TRBJ2-3
TGTGCCAGCAGTGATAACGCGGGGGGAGAAAAACTGTTTTTT | CASSDNAGGEKLFF | TRBV12-3/TRBV12-4 | NA | few | TRBJ1-4
TGTGCCAGCAGCGTCGAACCCCTAGCGGGAGCTGGGGAGACCCAGTACTTC | CASSVEPLAGAGETQYF | TRBV9 | TRBD2 | NA | TRBJ2-5
TGTGCCAGCAGACCCCCACATCTGGGGAGCAATCAGCCCCAGCATTTT | CASRPPHLGSNQPQHF | TRBV6-2/TRBV6-3 | NA | NA | TRBJ1-5
TGTGCCAGCAGCCTCAGCGGGAGTTCTACGCAGTATTTT | CASSLSGSSTQYF | TRBV21-1 | NA | NA | TRBJ2-3
TGCGCCAGCAGTGAGGGGGACCTTCCCTCCTACGAGCAGTACTTC | CASSEGDLPSYEQYF | TRBV10-2 | NA | NA | TRBJ2-7
TGTGCCAGCAGCTTGCGACAGGGGGGTTCCTACAATGAGCAGTACTTC | CASSLRQGGSYNEQYF | TRBV7-2 | TRBD1 | NA | TRBJ2-7
TGTGCCAGCAGAGATGGGACATTGAGCACAGATACGCAGTATTTT | CASRDGTLSTDTQYF | TRBV2 | NA | NA | TRBJ2-3
TGTGCCAGCAAAGGGACAGGGGGCGAGCAGTACTTC | CASKGTGGEQYF | TRBV12-3/TRBV12-4 | TRBD1 | few | TRBJ2-7
TGTGCCATCAGGGGGGAGACATCAACTAATGAAAAACTGTTTTTT | CAIRGETSTNEKLFF | TRBV10-3 | NA | NA | TRBJ1-4
TGTGCCAGCCGAAGACAGGGGGAGGGGAATGAGCAGTTCTTC | CASRRQGEGNEQFF | TRBV6-6 | TRBD1 | NA | TRBJ2-1
TGCACTCTTACGGGCGATCTATCTAGCACAGATACGCAGTATTTT | CTLTGDLSSTDTQYF | TRBV20-1 | NA | NA | TRBJ2-3
TGCAGCGTTTCAAGCGGGATCCATGAGCAGTTCTTC | CSVSSGIHEQFF | TRBV29-1 | TRBD2 | few | TRBJ2-1
TGCAGTGCTAGAAGTTTAGCTAGCGGCTTCTCCTACGAGCAGTACTTC | CSARSLASGFSYEQYF | TRBV20-1 | TRBD2 | NA | TRBJ2-7
TGCGCCAGCAGCTGGACAGGGGGCGGGCAGAATGAAGAACTGTTTTTT | CASSWTGGGQNEELFF | TRBV5-1 | TRBD1 | once | TRBJ1-4
TGTGCCAGCAGCCGGGACAGGCGCAATCAGCCCCAGCATTTT | CASSRDRRNQPQHF | TRBV7-8 | TRBD1 | NA | TRBJ1-5
TGCAGTGCTAGAGATGAAGGGGTCGTCACAGATACGCAGTATTTT | CSARDEGVVTDTQYF | TRBV20-1 | NA | few | TRBJ2-3
TGTGCCATCAGTCGGGACCAAGGAGAGACCCAGTACTTC | CAISRDQGETQYF | TRBV10-3 | NA | NA | TRBJ2-5
TGTGCCAGCAGTTGGGCCCCAGCGACCTGGGAGGAGACCCAGTACTTC | CASSWAPATWEETQYF | TRBV6-5 | NA | NA | TRBJ2-5
TGCAGTGCTAGAGAACCAAGGGAGACCCAGTACTTC | CSAREPRETQYF | TRBV20-1 | NA | NA | TRBJ2-5
TGTGCCAGCAGCTTTACAGCCCTAGCCAAAAACATTCAGTACTTC | CASSFTALAKNIQYF | TRBV5-6 | NA | NA | TRBJ2-4
TGCAGTGCTAAGTCCGTGAACACCGGGGAGCTGTTTTTT | CSAKSVNTGELFF | TRBV20-1 | NA | NA | TRBJ2-2
TGCGCCAGCAGCCAAGTGCCTAGCGGGATCTACGAGCAGTACTTC | CASSQVPSGIYEQYF | TRBV4-1 | TRBD2 | few | TRBJ2-7
TGTGCCAGCAGTTTCCCCTTGCATTTT | CASSFPLHF | TRBV6-5 | NA | NA | TRBJ1-5
TGTGCCAGCAGTACAGGGAGCAATCAGCCCCAGCATTTT | CASSTGSNQPQHF | TRBV12-3/TRBV12-4 | NA | once | TRBJ1-5
TGTGCCAGCAGGTCAGCAACAGGGACCTACGAGCAGTACTTC | CASRSATGTYEQYF | TRBV6-6 | NA | few | TRBJ2-7
TGCGCCAGCAGCTTGGGCTCCGACCCCTCCTACAATGAGCAGTTCTTC | CASSLGSDPSYNEQFF | TRBV5-1 | NA | NA | TRBJ2-1
TGTGCCTGGAGTGGACAGAACTATGGCTACACCTTC | CAWSGQNYGYTF | TRBV30 | NA | NA | TRBJ1-2
TGTGCCAGCAGTGACCGGGGACATTCACCCCTCCACTTT | CASSDRGHSPLHF | TRBV2 | NA | many | TRBJ1-6
TGTGCCAGCAGCCCTTTGGCGGGCTACTCTGGGGCCAACGTCCTGACTTTC | CASSPLAGYSGANVLTF | TRBV5-4 | NA | NA | TRBJ2-6
TGTGCCAGCAGATGGATGAACACTGAAGCTTTCTTT | CASRWMNTEAFF | TRBV14 | NA | NA | TRBJ1-1
TGTGCCAGCAGCCGCGGGACAGGGGGGTACGAGTACTTC | CASSRGTGGYEYF | TRBV12-3/TRBV12-4 | TRBD1 | NA | TRBJ2-7
TGTGCCAGCAGTTCCGGGACTTCACCCCACAATGAGCAGTTCTTC | CASSSGTSPHNEQFF | TRBV27 | NA | NA | TRBJ2-1
TGTGCCAGCAATAAAGACCCCGACGACAGCGAGCAGTACTTC | CASNKDPDDSEQYF | TRBV2 | NA | NA | TRBJ2-7
TGTGCCAGCAGTTTTCTGAAGGACGAGCAGTACTTC | CASSFLKDEQYF | TRBV6-2/TRBV6-3 | NA | NA | TRBJ2-7
TGCAGTGCTAGGAGCTCCGCCGGGACTAGCGGGAGGTTCAGCTACGAGCAGTACTTC | CSARSSAGTSGRFSYEQYF | TRBV20-1 | TRBD2 | NA | TRBJ2-7
TGTGCCAGCAGCCAGAGAATTTACGACGAGCAGTACTTC | CASSQRIYDEQYF | TRBV27 | NA | NA | TRBJ2-7
TGTGCCAGCAGTCGTCGATCGGGGCTACTTAATGAAAAACTGTTTTTT | CASSRRSGLLNEKLFF | TRBV28 | NA | NA | TRBJ1-4
TGCAGTGCTAGCGGCCCCCCACTAGCGACGACTACGCCACAGTTCTTC | CSASGPPLATTTPQFF | TRBV20-1 | TRBD2 | NA | TRBJ2-1
TGTGCCAGCAGTGAAGCGGTGGGAGGCCCTCCAGAGACCCAGTACTTC | CASSEAVGGPPETQYF | TRBV2 | NA | NA | TRBJ2-5